In this sample, the clone carrying this TCR beta chain turned up many times. Its antigen is unidentified. With 5 bases removed from V and 2 bases from J, the gap between germline ends came to 10 bases. Germline CDR1 is MNHEY and CDR2 is SMNVEV (reference sequence). CDR3 size: 13 residues. The sample belongs to a study of T cells in Graves' hyperthyroidism and ophthalmopathy. Findings of the study overall: Ophthalmopathy cases were set apart from stable hyperthyroidism by a 13 V-J model. Most thyroid clonotypes expanded above 0.001 appeared in blood too.

Amplified TCR beta CDR3 regions came from RNA transcripts. The TCR CDR3 was amplified in a first-round RT-PCR using the HTBI primer set. TCRdb redid the calling of the multiplex PCR reads with MiXCR, one entry per CDR3 protein. The table has approximately 560,000 distinct CDR3 sequences, around 16% seen once. The material sequenced was blood. The V gene is TRBV27, the J gene TRBJ2-7, with TRBD2 as a possible D gene (5 bases). The clonotype originates from a woman aged 25 to 39 with Graves' hyperthyroidism. CDR3 sequence: CASSTAGTYEQYF. The CDR3, as DNA: TGTGCCAGCAGTACCGCCGGGACCTACGAGCAGTACTTC.